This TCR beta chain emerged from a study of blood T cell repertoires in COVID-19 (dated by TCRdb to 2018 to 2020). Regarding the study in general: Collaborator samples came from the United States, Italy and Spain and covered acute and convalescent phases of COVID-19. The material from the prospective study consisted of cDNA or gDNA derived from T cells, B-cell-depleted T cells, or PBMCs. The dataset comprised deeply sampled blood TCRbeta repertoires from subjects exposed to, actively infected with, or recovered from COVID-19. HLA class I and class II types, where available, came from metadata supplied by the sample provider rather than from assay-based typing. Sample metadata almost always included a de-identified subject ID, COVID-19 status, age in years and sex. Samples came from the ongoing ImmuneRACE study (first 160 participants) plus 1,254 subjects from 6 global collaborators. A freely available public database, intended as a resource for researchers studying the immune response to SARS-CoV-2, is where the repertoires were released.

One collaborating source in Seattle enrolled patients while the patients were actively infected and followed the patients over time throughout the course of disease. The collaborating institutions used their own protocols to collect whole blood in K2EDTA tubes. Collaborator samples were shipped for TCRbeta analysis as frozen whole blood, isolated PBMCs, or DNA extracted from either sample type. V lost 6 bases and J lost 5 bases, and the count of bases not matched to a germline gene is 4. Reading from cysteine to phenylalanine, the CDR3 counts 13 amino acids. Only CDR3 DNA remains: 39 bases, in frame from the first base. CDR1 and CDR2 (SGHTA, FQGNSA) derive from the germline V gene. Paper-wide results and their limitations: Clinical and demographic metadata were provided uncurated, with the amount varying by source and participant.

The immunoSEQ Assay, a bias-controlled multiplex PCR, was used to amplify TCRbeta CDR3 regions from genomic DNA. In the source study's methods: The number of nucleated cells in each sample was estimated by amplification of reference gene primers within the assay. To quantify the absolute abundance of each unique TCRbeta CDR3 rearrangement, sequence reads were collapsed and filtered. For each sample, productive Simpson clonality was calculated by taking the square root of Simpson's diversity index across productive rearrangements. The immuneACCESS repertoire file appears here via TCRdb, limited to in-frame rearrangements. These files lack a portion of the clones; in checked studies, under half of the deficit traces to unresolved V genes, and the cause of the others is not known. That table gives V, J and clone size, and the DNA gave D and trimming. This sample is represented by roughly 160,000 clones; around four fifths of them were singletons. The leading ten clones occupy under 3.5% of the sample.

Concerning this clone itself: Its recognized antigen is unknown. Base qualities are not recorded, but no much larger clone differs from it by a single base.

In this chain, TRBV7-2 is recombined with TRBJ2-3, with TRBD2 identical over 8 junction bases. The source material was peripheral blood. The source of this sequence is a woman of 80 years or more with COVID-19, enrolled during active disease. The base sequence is TGTGCCAGCAGAAAGAGCGGGGGAGATACGCAGTATTTT. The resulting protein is CASRKSGGDTQYF.